What follows are 16 T cell receptor beta chains derived from one specimen sequenced in a study of T cell responses to AZD1222 COVID-19 vaccine. Repertoires were generated with immunoSEQ multiplex PCR, while TCRdb's copy carries only in-frame clones and drops some. The table has 65,000 to 70,000 clones, around nine tenths seen once. The sample was peripheral blood, taken on day 0 of AZD1222 vaccination. These receptor sequences come from an adult in good health.

The chain couples TRBV27 to TRBJ2-1, with D perhaps assigned TRBD1 or TRBD2 (6 bases each). The CDR3 spans 16 residues. Germline CDR1 MNHEY, CDR2 SMNVEV (reference sequence). V lost 5 bases to trimming and J lost 2 bases, with 16 bases between them. The DNA of the CDR3 is TGTGCCAGCAGTCCAGGGGCACGGACTACCTACAATGAGCAGTTCTTC. Its translation: CASSPGARTTYNEQFF.

This clone was recorded once. This chain links TRBV18 with TRBJ1-5; D possibly corresponds to TRBD1 (5 bases). CDR1 and CDR2 (germline): KGHSH, LQKENI. This CDR3 has 13 amino acids. The ends were cut back, 6 bases at V and 9 bases at J, with 15 bases in the middle. The CDR3 is CASSQGTGSPQHF. For the CDR3, the DNA is TGTGCCAGCTCGCAAGGGACTGGGTCGCCCCAGCATTTT. Filled out from reference TRBV18 and TRBJ1-5, the complete variable domain reads NAGVMQNPRHLVRRRGQEARLRCSPMKGHSHVYWYRQLPEEGLKFMVYLQKENIIDESGMPKERFSAEFPKEGPSILRIQQVVRGDSAAYFCASSQGTGSPQHFGDGTRLSIL.

V is TRBV11-2 and J is TRBJ2-7; perhaps TRBD1 as D (5 bases). V lost 2 bases and J lost 5, with 13 bases in between. The germline gives CDR1 SGHAT, CDR2 FQNNGV. The CDR3 spans 14 residues. The CDR3 here is CASSLKGLGDEQYF. CDR3 bases: TGTGCCAGCAGCTTAAAGGGGTTAGGAGACGAGCAGTACTTC. The variable domain in full, with the rest retrieved from reference TRBV11-2 and TRBJ2-7, is EAGVAQSPRYKIIEKRQSVAFWCNPISGHATLYWYQQILGQGPKLLIQFQNNGVVDDSQLPKDRFSAERLKGVDSTLKIQPAKLEDSAVYLCASSLKGLGDEQYFGPGTRLTVT.

V gene TRBV7-9 combines with J gene TRBJ2-3; tentatively, D is TRBD1 (5 bases). Germline values: CDR1 SEHNR, CDR2 FQNEAQ (reference sequence). Between the trimmed V and J ends, which lost 6 bases and 4 bases, there was a span of 26 bases. The CDR3 runs 18 residues. CDR3 sequence reads: CASSRPRSGPISPDTQYF. CDR3 DNA: TGTGCCAGCAGTCGCCCCCGGTCAGGGCCCATCTCGCCAGATACGCAGTATTTT.

The chain uses TRBV5-5 and TRBJ2-3; 7 bases are shared with TRBD2. J gave up 2 bases and V 4 bases, and 4 bases lay outside the gene matches. This CDR3 region has 14 residues. Germline V CDR1 and CDR2: SGHKS, YYEKEE (reference sequence). CDR3 residues: CASSPGGYTDTQYF. The DNA for the CDR3 is TGTGCCAGCAGCCCGGGGGGTTACACAGATACGCAGTATTTT.

Only one count was recorded for this clone. The rearrangement joins TRBV5-1 to TRBJ2-2; 8 nucleotides agree with TRBD2. CDR1 is SGHRS and CDR2 is YFSETQ in the germline V gene. Trimming removed 1 base from V and 4 bases from J; junction bases left unmatched: 3. The CDR3 length is 15 residues. In DNA, the CDR3 is TGCGCCAGCAGCTTGCGGACTAGCACCACCGGGGAGCTGTTTTTT. Amino acids: CASSLRTSTTGELFF.

The table lists this clone with a count of one. The chain recombines TRBV6-1 with TRBJ1-1; 11 nucleotides align to TRBD1. CDR1 MNHNS and CDR2 SASEGT come from the germline V gene. V lost 3 bases and J lost 4; bases outside the gene matches: 4. There are 15 residues in the CDR3. CDR3 loop: CASSEAGTGGTEAFF. CDR3 in DNA: TGTGCCAGCAGTGAGGCCGGGACAGGGGGCACTGAAGCTTTCTTT.

The table lists this clone with many counts. The chain recombines TRBV9 with TRBJ2-3; D uncertain. This CDR3 is built from 12 residues. Trimming left V 1 base short and J 6 bases short, with 6 bases between. CDR1 and CDR2 (germline): SGDLS, YYNGEE. The CDR3 loop reads CASSVLGDTQYF. The CDR3 DNA follows: TGTGCCAGCAGCGTATTGGGGGATACGCAGTATTTT. Full variable domain (missing parts from reference TRBV9 and TRBJ2-3): DSGVTQTPKHLITATGQRVTLRCSPRSGDLSVYWYQQSLDQGLQFLIQYYNGEERAKGNILERFSAQQFPDLHSELNLSSLELGDSALYFCASSVLGDTQYFGPGTRLTVL.

The V gene is TRBV27, the J gene TRBJ2-1, with 9 bases lining up with TRBD2. Germline CDR1 MNHEY, CDR2 SMNVEV (reference sequence). Trimming cost V 5 bases and J 8 bases; bases outside gene matches: 13. CDR3 length: 16 amino acids. The CDR3 DNA reads TGTGCCAGCAGTCTTCTAGGGGCGGGAGGGCCCGATGAGCAGTTCTTC. Encoded protein: CASSLLGAGGPDEQFF.

The chain joins TRBV27 to TRBJ2-5; TRBD2 aligns across 9 bases. Germline values: CDR1 MNHEY, CDR2 SMNVEV (reference sequence). V shed 7 bases and J 5 bases; nucleotides not matched to a gene: 14. This CDR3 is built from 16 residues. CDR3 nucleotides: TGTGCCAGCAACCCGATAGCGGGAGTTAGGCTGGAGACCCAGTACTTC. It specifies CASNPIAGVRLETQYF.

V and J are TRBV3-1 (or the pseudogene TRBV3-2) and TRBJ2-5, with 8 nucleotides matching TRBD1. Germline CDR1 LGHDT, CDR2 YNNKEL (reference sequence). The trim removed 5 bases at V and 9 bases at J, leaving 2 bases unmatched. This CDR3 is 11 amino acids long. The CDR3 nucleotides read TGTGCCAGCAGCATGACAGGGGCCCAGTACTTC. Protein sequence: CASSMTGAQYF.

The genes are TRBV10-1 and TRBJ2-1; D possibly uses TRBD1 or TRBD2 (5 bases each). CDR3 length: 12 residues. The ends were cut back, 6 bases at V and 7 bases at J, with 10 bases in the middle. In germline, CDR1 is WNHNN, CDR2 SYGVQD (reference sequence). The CDR3 DNA reads TGCGCCAGCAGCGCTTGGGGGAATGAGCAGTTCTTC. Translated: CASSAWGNEQFF.

The CDR3 coding sequence is TGTGCCTGGAGCGGACAGAGGGGAGGGAGTGAAAAACTGTTTTTT. Translating gives CAWSGQRGGSEKLFF. V usage is TRBV30 and J usage is TRBJ1-4; maybe TRBD1 (6 bases). Germline V CDR1 and CDR2: GTSNPN, SVGIG (reference sequence). This CDR3 region has 15 residues. V was cut by 3 bases and J by 7 bases, with 18 bases left in between.

The V and J genes are TRBV6-5 and TRBJ1-1, with D maybe TRBD1 (5 bases). This CDR3 is built from 15 residues. Germline CDR1 and CDR2: MNHEY and SVGAGI. Trimming stripped 0 bases from V and 0 bases from J, with 8 bases between. Here the CDR3 DNA reads TGTGCCAGCAGTTACTCTCTGGGGGTGAACACTGAAGCTTTCTTT. Translated, it gives CASSYSLGVNTEAFF.

CDR3 loop: CASSPSYNSGRMNTEAFF. CDR3 sequence (DNA): TGTGCCAGCAGCCCCTCTTATAATTCTGGGAGGATGAACACTGAAGCTTTCTTT. The chain carries TRBV6-2 or TRBV6-3 and TRBJ1-1, with D hard to call. Trimming pared 6 bases from V and 0 bases from J, leaving 23 bases between. Germline-derived CDR1 and CDR2 are MNHEY and SVGEGT. The length of the CDR3 is 18 residues.

The rearrangement joins TRBV15 to TRBJ2-2; TRBD1 matches at 8 bases. The V gene end was trimmed by 5 bases and the J gene end by 7 bases; junction bases not matched to a gene: 9. Germline V CDR1 and CDR2: LNHNV, YYDKDF (reference sequence). This CDR3 comprises 15 residues. CDR3 sequence reads: CATSPTGGQVGELFF. As DNA, the CDR3 is TGTGCCACCAGCCCTACAGGGGGTCAGGTCGGGGAGCTGTTTTTT.